This entry describes one T cell receptor (beta chain). No antigen is known for it. This specimen comes from a study of CXCR3-negative and CXCR3-positive naive CD8 T cells. Researchers prepared the TRB cDNA libraries using 5' RACE with UMI labels. TCRdb derives one entry per CDR3 protein from the 5' RACE reads, leaving out DNA. The table lists about 89,000 distinct CDR3 sequences, with 1.1% in the top ten. Study-wide results and caveats: CXCR3-positive naive cells carried more hydrophobic TRB CDR3s than CXCR3-negative naive cells did.

Sequenced input: naive CXCR3+ CD8+ T cells from blood. Specified subset: CD45RO-CCR7+CD27+CD95- naive CD8+ T cells expressing CXCR3 (TNR3+). The receptor's source is a human donor in good health. Some clones in this sample may be carry-over from other donors' samples.

This CDR3 reads CASSLHRQGYNEQFF. J is TRBJ2-1 and V is TRBV7-3; with no DNA, the TCRdb D assignment of TRBD1 cannot be verified. Germline assignment: CDR1 SGHTA and CDR2 FQGTGA. CDR3 length: 15 amino acids.